Presented here are 20 T cell receptor beta chains from one specimen sequenced in a study of response to subunit inactivated influenza vaccine. TCRdb called the RT-PCR reads again in MiXCR, with one record for every CDR3 protein. The sample lists around 190,000 distinct CDR3 sequences; 13% to 15% were seen once. The source was CD8+ T cells sorted from PBMCs, collected about 5 days after vaccination. Receptor source: a man aged 45-65 years who received an inactivated influenza vaccine.

This clonotype was counted between two and nine times. The chain links TRBV28 to TRBJ1-4; 7 nucleotides align to TRBD1. Germline CDR1 is MDHEN and CDR2 is SYDVKM. The CDR3 totals 15 residues. Germline trimming cut 10 bases from V and 0 bases from J; bases unmatched to any gene: 8. The CDR3 DNA sequence: TGTGCCACCCAGGTCCAGGGGGCAACTAATGAAAAACTGTTTTTT. It codes for CATQVQGATNEKLFF.

This clonotype was found a few times. At one of its ends the junction is not consistent with the germline gene, which may arise from a read error. The chain is built from TRBV14 and TRBJ1-3, with TRBD1 as a possible D gene (5 bases). CDR1 is SGHDN, CDR2 FVKESK, per germline. This CDR3 is 16 amino acids long. The CDR3 protein is CASSQDVRDYGNTIYF. The CDR3 DNA reads as TGTGCTAGCAGCCAAGACGTCAGGGACTATGGAAACACCATATATTTT.

The sample holds a few counts of this clonotype. This chain connects TRBV19 to TRBJ1-2; 11 nucleotides align to TRBD1. The CDR3 totals 15 residues. The germline V gene has CDR1 LNHDA and CDR2 SQIVND (reference sequence). V lost 6 bases, J lost 12 bases, and 15 bases stayed unmatched. CDR3 protein: CASRRTGGDLEGHTF. The CDR3 DNA is TGTGCCAGTAGACGGACAGGGGGCGATTTGGAGGGCCACACCTTC.

This chain links TRBV7-6 with TRBJ2-1; D could derive from TRBD1 or TRBD2 (6 bases each). This CDR3 contains 15 residues. Germline V gene lookup returns CDR1 SGHVS and CDR2 FNYEAQ. Trimming pared 6 bases from V and 6 bases from J, leaving 18 bases between. Here the CDR3 reads CASSLGFRGGNEQFF. The CDR3 nucleotides read TGTGCCAGCAGTCTGGGGTTCAGGGGAGGCAATGAGCAGTTCTTC. Complete variable domain (other parts from reference TRBV7-6 and TRBJ2-1): GAGVSQSPRYKVTKRGQDVALRCDPISGHVSLYWYRQALGQGPEFLTYFNYEAQQDKSGLPNDRFSAERPEGSISTLTIQRTEQRDSAMYRCASSLGFRGGNEQFFGPGTRLTVL.

A few counts support this clonotype. V gene TRBV11-2 combines with J gene TRBJ2-7; 9 bases are shared with TRBD1. The CDR3 spans 18 residues. Germline CDR1 reads SGHAT; CDR2 reads FQNNGV. Losses at the gene ends were 0 bases for V and 4 bases for J; bases not matched to a gene: 13. CDR3 loop: CASSLDIALGQGLYEQYF. The DNA of the CDR3 is TGTGCCAGCAGCTTAGATATCGCCCTGGGACAGGGCCTTTACGAGCAGTACTTC.

This clonotype showed up many times. The V gene is TRBV2, the J gene TRBJ1-1; weak D call: TRBD1 (5 bases). V lost 11 bases to trimming and J lost 0 bases, with 10 bases between them. The CDR3 spans 12 residues. Germline V gives CDR1 SNHLY, CDR2 FYNNEI. This chain's CDR3 is CAGGNMNTEAFF. Here the CDR3 DNA reads TGTGCCGGGGGAAACATGAACACTGAAGCTTTCTTT.

This clonotype has just a few counts. The chain has TRBV12-3 or TRBV12-4 and TRBJ1-1; tentative D call: TRBD1 (6 bases). Trimming stripped 3 bases from V and 3 bases from J, with 20 bases between. The CDR3 covers 17 residues. The CDR3 spells CASSFRFGGGYYTEAFF. The CDR3, as DNA: TGTGCCAGCAGTTTCCGCTTTGGAGGGGGGTACTACACTGAAGCTTTCTTT.

This clonotype was seen a few times. The gene calls are TRBV7-3 and TRBJ2-7; 8 bases are a match to TRBD1. V gave up 5 bases and J gave up 6 bases; unmatched junction bases: 6. CDR1 and CDR2 (germline): SGHTA, FQGTGA. This CDR3 is built from 13 residues. CDR3 DNA: TGTGCCAGCAGCACCTCAGGGGGCGCCGAGCAGTACTTC. Its protein product is CASSTSGGAEQYF.

J is TRBJ2-1 and V is TRBV20-1, with no clear D. Germline V gene sequence: CDR1 DFQATT, CDR2 SNEGSKA (reference sequence). The CDR3 has 14 residues. V shed 5 bases and J shed 0 bases, with 11 bases lying between them. CDR3 residues: CSAVGMFSYNEQFF. The CDR3 DNA reads TGCAGTGCTGTCGGAATGTTCTCCTACAATGAGCAGTTCTTC.

This clonotype came up a few times. The J gene is TRBJ1-1, the V gene TRBV25-1; no firm D call. This CDR3 spans 12 amino acids. Germline V gene lookup returns CDR1 MGHDK and CDR2 SYGVNS. Deletions cut 7 bases from V and 1 base from J, with 7 bases between. The CDR3 region has the DNA TGTGCCAGCATAGAGGGGAACACTGAAGCTTTCTTT. Translation: CASIEGNTEAFF.

In this sample, this clonotype turned up a few times. This chain uses TRBV7-9 with TRBJ1-2; no clear D gene. Trimming removed 1 base at V and 6 bases at J, with 9 bases between. Germline CDR1 reads SEHNR; CDR2 reads FQNEAQ (reference sequence). The CDR3 runs to 13 residues. The chain's CDR3 is CASSLGIGDGYTF. CDR3 sequence (DNA): TGTGCCAGCAGCTTAGGAATTGGGGATGGCTACACCTTC.

The rearrangement links TRBV5-1 to TRBJ2-7; D ambiguous. The CDR3 has 12 residues. V was clipped by 0 bases and J by 5 bases, with 6 bases between them. Germline CDR1 reads SGHRS; CDR2 reads YFSETQ. CDR3 DNA: TGCGCCAGCAGCTTGGCCTACAACGAGCAGTACTTC. Translated, it gives CASSLAYNEQYF.

This chain links TRBV4-3 with TRBJ2-1; a weak D match, TRBD2 (5 bases). V lost 0 bases to trimming and J lost 4 bases, with 13 bases between them. The CDR3 runs to 16 residues. Germline V CDR1 and CDR2: LGHNA, YSLEER. The CDR3 bases are TGCGCCAGCAGCCAAGATTTTATCGGGGTATACAATGAGCAGTTCTTC. Encoded protein: CASSQDFIGVYNEQFF.

The chain has TRBV12-3 or TRBV12-4 and TRBJ2-7, with D possibly TRBD1 on 6 matching bases. CDR3 length equals 12 residues. With 6 bases removed from V and 6 bases from J, the gap between germline ends came to 12 bases. This chain's CDR3 is CASSQQGTEQYF. The CDR3 region has the DNA TGTGCCAGCAGCCAACAGGGCACCGAGCAGTACTTC.

V usage is TRBV4-1 and J usage is TRBJ1-5; D not resolved. The CDR3 totals 16 residues. Looked up from germline, CDR1 is MGHRA and CDR2 is YSYEKL. Between the trimmed V and J ends, which lost 1 base and 3 bases, there was a span of 13 bases. The CDR3 DNA reads as TGCGCCAGCAGCCAAGGTCCCTGGCAGTACAATCAGCCCCAGCATTTT. This encodes CASSQGPWQYNQPQHF.

This clonotype was detected a few times. The J gene is TRBJ2-7, the V gene TRBV29-1; D remains unclear. The germline gives CDR1 SQVTM, CDR2 ANQGSEA. The CDR3 has 11 amino acids. Trimming shortened V by 7 bases and J by 0 bases, and 7 bases separated the two germline ends. CDR3 sequence reads: CSAQSSYEQYF. In DNA form, the CDR3 reads TGCAGCGCCCAGAGCTCCTACGAGCAGTACTTC.

The chain carries TRBV28 and TRBJ2-2; 8 bases match TRBD2. The ends lost 5 bases at V and 7 bases at J; junction bases unmatched: 12. This CDR3 comprises 16 residues. Germline assignment: CDR1 MDHEN and CDR2 SYDVKM. This CDR3 reads CASSHRNSGAFGELFF. DNA of the CDR3: TGTGCCAGCAGTCATCGGAATAGCGGGGCGTTCGGGGAGCTGTTTTTT.

The genes are TRBV11-1 and TRBJ2-1; 7 bases fit TRBD2. With 2 bases clipped from V and 0 bases from J, the junction kept 10 bases outside the gene matches. Germline CDR1 and CDR2: SGHAT and FQDESV (reference sequence). The CDR3 is made up of 18 amino acids. The CDR3 DNA follows: TGTGCCAGCAGCTTAACCAGCCTAGCGGATAGCTCCTACAATGAGCAGTTCTTC. Its protein is CASSLTSLADSSYNEQFF.

This clonotype was seen a handful of times. The chain combines TRBV2 with TRBJ2-6; D not certain. Trimming pared 1 base from V and 1 base from J, leaving 8 bases between. Germline values: CDR1 SNHLY, CDR2 FYNNEI. This CDR3 has 16 amino acids. CDR3 sequence reads: CASSEGALSGANVLTF. The CDR3 DNA is TGTGCCAGCAGTGAAGGGGCCCTGTCTGGGGCCAACGTCCTGACTTTC. Full variable domain (rest looked up from reference TRBV2 and TRBJ2-6): EPEVTQTPSHQVTQMGQEVILRCVPISNHLYFYWYRQILGQKVEFLVSFYNNEISEKSEIFDDQFSVERPDGSNFTLKIRSTKLEDSAMYFCASSEGALSGANVLTFGAGSRLTVL.

This clonotype has only a few counts. V usage is TRBV27 and J usage is TRBJ2-1, with 12 nucleotides matching TRBD2. CDR3 size: 18 residues. Per germline, CDR1 MNHEY and CDR2 SMNVEV (reference sequence). The junction had 7 bases not matched to a gene; V was cut back by 4 bases and J by 0 bases. The DNA for the CDR3 is TGTGCCAGCAGTTCCTCACTAGCGGGGGGTCGCTCCTACAATGAGCAGTTCTTC. Residues: CASSSSLAGGRSYNEQFF.